This is a list of T cell receptor beta chains from one sample in a study of cytomegalovirus exposure and HLA in healthy donors. Repertoires were generated with immunoSEQ multiplex PCR, while TCRdb's copy carries only in-frame clones and drops some. The sample shows 100,000 to 150,000 clones, about 73% of them seen only once. Sequencing was carried out using PBMCs. Receptors were obtained from a woman in her fifties or sixties in good health and CMV-seropositive. The CDR3 runs from the conserved cysteine through the conserved F or W. Each record gives: V gene, J gene, clone size, D gene, CDR3 DNA, CDR3 protein. A D gene is named only where the DNA matches it firmly. Part of the rows lack a size; the others show once, few, many or a class for expanded clones.

TRBV5-1	TRBJ2-5	NA	NA	TGCGCCAGCAGCTTGGGACAGACTTTCCAAGAGACCCAGTACTTC	CASSLGQTFQETQYF
TRBV10-1	TRBJ2-5	NA	NA	TGCGCCAGCAGCGGACAGTACCAAGAGACCCAGTACTTC	CASSGQYQETQYF
TRBV7-2	TRBJ1-2	few	TRBD1	TGTGCCAGCAGCCGGGACAGGGGGCTTAATGGCTACACCTTC	CASSRDRGLNGYTF
TRBV10-2	TRBJ1-2	NA	TRBD1	TGCGCCAGCAGTGACCCGGGGGGGACAGTTTATGGCTACACCTTC	CASSDPGGTVYGYTF
TRBV10-3	TRBJ2-1	once	TRBD1	TGTGCCATCAGTGGGGGACAGGGTCCCTATGAGCAGTTCTTC	CAISGGQGPYEQFF
TRBV6-1	TRBJ2-5	NA	NA	TGTGCCAGCAGTCAGGAGGGCTGGAAAGAGACCCAGTACTTC	CASSQEGWKETQYF
TRBV7-8	TRBJ1-6	NA	TRBD1	TGTGCCAGCAGCTCCGGACAGGACAATAATTCACCCCTCCACTTT	CASSSGQDNNSPLHF
TRBV2	TRBJ1-2	NA	NA	TGTGCCAGCAGTGATGACAGGATGCTATTGTCAGGCTACACCTTC	CASSDDRMLLSGYTF
TRBV4-1	TRBJ1-6	NA	NA	TGCGCCAGCAGCGAGCCTCGGCGGAATAATTCACCCCTCCACTTT	CASSEPRRNNSPLHF
TRBV10-3	TRBJ1-1	NA	NA	TGTGCCATCAGTGAGGGGGGGAGCACTGAAGCTTTCTTT	CAISEGGSTEAFF
TRBV10-1	TRBJ1-6	NA	NA	TGCGCCAGCACTGGGGGGGAGGGCGACTATAATTCACCCCTCCACTTT	CASTGGEGDYNSPLHF
TRBV27	TRBJ1-5	NA	NA	TGTGCCAGCAGTTTCCTATATCAGCCCCAGCATTTT	CASSFLYQPQHF
TRBV5-1	TRBJ2-3	few	NA	TGCGCCAGCAGCTTCCCTCAGGCTGATACGCAGTATTTT	CASSFPQADTQYF
TRBV18	TRBJ1-2	NA	TRBD1	TGTGCCAGCTCACCAGGTCCCGGGACAGCACATGGCTACACCTTC	CASSPGPGTAHGYTF
TRBV7-6	TRBJ2-2	NA	NA	TGTGCCAGCAGTGCTCAGGGATCGGACACCGGGGAGCTGTTTTTT	CASSAQGSDTGELFF
TRBV6-1	TRBJ1-2	NA	NA	TGTGCCAGCCCCGGGGTAGGGCCCTATGGCTACACCTTC	CASPGVGPYGYTF
TRBV2	TRBJ1-5	NA	NA	TGTGCCAGCAGTGACCCGGCGACAGAGCAGAACCTCCAGCATTTT	CASSDPATEQNLQHF
TRBV2	TRBJ2-5	NA	TRBD1	TGTGCCAGCAGTCGAACCCAAGACAGGGCAGAGACCCAGTACTTC	CASSRTQDRAETQYF
TRBV5-1	TRBJ2-7	NA	TRBD2	TGCGCCAGCAGCTTGACTAGCGGGGGCTCTGGGGAGCAGTACTTC	CASSLTSGGSGEQYF
TRBV7-9	TRBJ2-1	NA	NA	TGTGCCAGCAGCTTAATAGGAGCGGGCAATGAGCAGTTCTTC	CASSLIGAGNEQFF
TRBV2	TRBJ1-2	NA	TRBD1	TGTGCCAGCAGCGGGGACAGGGCCGGGTTAGCGCGCTACACCTTC	CASSGDRAGLARYTF